Listed here are 32 T cell receptor beta chains from one sample, sequenced in a study of shared clonotypes between healthy human individuals. Assay used: immunoSEQ multiplex PCR; TCRdb lists only in-frame clones, some missing. This table has about 520,000 clones, around 96% appearing once. Sequencing was done on a sample of naive CD4+ T cells sorted from blood. Subset denoted: CD45RA+ positively selected. These receptors originate from a woman in her 30s in good health.

J is TRBJ1-4 and V is TRBV19, with D unclear. The CDR3 is 12 amino acids. From germline, CDR1 is LNHDA and CDR2 SQIVND (reference sequence). The V end was cut by 9 bases, the J end by 4 bases, with 9 bases between. Written as DNA, the CDR3 is TGTGCCAGCCGGGCACTTAATGAAAAACTGTTTTTT. The encoded protein is CASRALNEKLFF.

The chain recombines TRBV5-1 with TRBJ1-5, with D possibly TRBD1 on 5 matching bases. Trimming pared 4 bases from V and 5 bases from J, leaving 16 bases between. CDR3 length equals 15 residues. Germline-derived CDR1 and CDR2 are SGHRS and YFSETQ. CDR3 in DNA: TGCGCCAGCAGCCCCGGGACGGAGAAAGATCAGCCCCAGCATTTT. Amino acid sequence: CASSPGTEKDQPQHF.

The gene calls are TRBV9 and TRBJ2-1; D is undetermined. Germline CDR1 reads SGDLS; CDR2 reads YYNGEE. The V gene lost 2 bases and the J gene lost 0 bases, with 6 bases spanning the gap. The CDR3 has 14 residues. CDR3 nucleotide sequence: TGTGCCAGCAGCGTGTCCAGCTCCTACAATGAGCAGTTCTTC. This gives the protein CASSVSSSYNEQFF.

V is TRBV11-1 and J is TRBJ2-6; TRBD1 matches 11 bases. The CDR3 has 19 residues. With V trimmed by 5 bases and J by 1 base, 10 bases remained unmatched. CDR1 is SGHAT, CDR2 FQDESV, per germline (reference sequence). CDR3 region: CASSVRRTGGGSGANVLTF. The CDR3 DNA reads as TGTGCCAGCAGCGTCCGAAGGACAGGGGGCGGGTCTGGGGCCAACGTCCTGACTTTC.

This clone was detected once. The rearrangement links TRBV5-1 to TRBJ2-3; 9 bases fit TRBD1. Germline CDR1 is SGHRS and CDR2 is YFSETQ. After removal of 1 base from V and 3 bases from J, the junction contained 3 bases not matched to a gene. The CDR3 consists of 15 residues. CDR3 nucleotides: TGCGCCAGCAGCTTGCAACAGGGGGCAACAGATACGCAGTATTTT. Encoded protein: CASSLQQGATDTQYF. Together with reference TRBV5-1 and TRBJ2-3, the CDR3 gives the full variable domain: KAGVTQTPRYLIKTRGQQVTLSCSPISGHRSVSWYQQTPGQGLQFLFEYFSETQRNKGNFPGRFSGRQFSNSRSEMNVSTLELGDSALYLCASSLQQGATDTQYFGPGTRLTVL.

The V call is TRBV19, the J call TRBJ2-7; 11 bases align to TRBD1. V gave up 5 bases and J gave up 7 bases; unmatched junction bases: 10. The CDR3 runs 15 residues. Germline CDR1 LNHDA, CDR2 SQIVND (reference sequence). CDR3 sequence (DNA): TGTGCCAGTAGTCCGCGGACAGGGGGCTCCTGGGAGCAGTACTTC. It translates to CASSPRTGGSWEQYF.

The chain uses TRBV11-2 and TRBJ2-1; 10 bases align to TRBD1. The CDR3 is 16 amino acids. The V gene end was trimmed by 8 bases and the J gene end by 2 bases; junction bases not matched to a gene: 9. Germline V gives CDR1 SGHAT, CDR2 FQNNGV. The CDR3 reads CASPARQGAAYNEQFF. The CDR3 region has the DNA TGTGCCAGCCCCGCGAGACAGGGGGCGGCCTACAATGAGCAGTTCTTC.

J is TRBJ2-6 and V is TRBV6-5; D remains unclear. Germline V lookup: CDR1 MNHEY, CDR2 SVGAGI. This CDR3 region has 15 residues. The V gene lost 2 bases and the J gene lost 0 bases, with 5 bases spanning the gap. The CDR3 protein is CASSYRDSGANVLTF. The CDR3 DNA reads TGTGCCAGCAGTTACAGGGACTCTGGGGCCAACGTCCTGACTTTC.

In this sample, this clone turned up once. The rearrangement links TRBV5-5 to TRBJ2-6; D uncertain. CDR3 size: 16 residues. Germline loops: CDR1 SGHKS, CDR2 YYEKEE (reference sequence). With 2 bases removed from V and 0 bases from J, the gap between germline ends came to 9 bases. The CDR3 DNA sequence: TGTGCCAGCAGCTTCGGGTCTTCCTCTGGGGCCAACGTCCTGACTTTC. Translated, it gives CASSFGSSSGANVLTF.

This chain uses TRBV27 with TRBJ2-1, with 7 bases fitting TRBD2. Germline values: CDR1 MNHEY, CDR2 SMNVEV (reference sequence). V shed 7 bases and J 14 bases; nucleotides not matched to a gene: 8. This CDR3 comprises 11 residues. CDR3 bases: TGTGCCAGCAACAGCGGGGTACGTAAGTTCTTC. Translating it yields CASNSGVRKFF.

The chain has TRBV6-5 and TRBJ2-2; 8 bases line up with TRBD1. Germline V gene sequence: CDR1 MNHEY, CDR2 SVGAGI. CDR3 length: 16 amino acids. The V segment lost 2 bases and the J segment 3 bases; nucleotides outside the gene matches: 5. The chain's CDR3 is CASSYPGGPDTGELFF. CDR3 DNA sequence: TGTGCCAGCAGTTACCCAGGGGGCCCGGACACCGGGGAGCTGTTTTTT.

This clone was seen a handful of times. The rearrangement joins TRBV19 to TRBJ1-3, with D possibly TRBD1 on 6 matching bases. V lost 5 bases, J lost 0 bases, and 17 bases lay in between. CDR1 LNHDA and CDR2 SQIVND come from the germline V gene (reference sequence). The CDR3 sequence is 17 residues long. CDR3 region: CASSPSGTRSSGNTIYF. The CDR3, as DNA: TGTGCCAGTAGTCCCTCCGGGACAAGGAGCTCTGGAAACACCATATATTTT. Drawing the rest from reference TRBV19 and TRBJ1-3, the complete variable domain is DGGITQSPKYLFRKEGQNVTLSCEQNLNHDAMYWYRQDPGQGLRLIYYSQIVNDFQKGDIAEGYSVSREKKESFPLTVTSAQKNPTAFYLCASSPSGTRSSGNTIYFGEGSWLTVV.

The chain recombines TRBV10-2 with TRBJ2-7; the match to TRBD2 covers 7 bases. Looked up from germline, CDR1 is WSHSY and CDR2 is SAAADI. The CDR3 length is 15 residues. J lost 5 bases, V lost 3 bases, and 10 bases had no gene match. CDR3: CASSERTSGTHEQYF. DNA for the CDR3: TGCGCCAGCAGTGAAAGGACGAGCGGGACCCACGAGCAGTACTTC.

Details on this clone: The junction departs from germline at one end; a sequencing error may be responsible. V gene TRBV4-1 combines with J gene TRBJ2-7; D tentatively reads TRBD1 or TRBD2 (5 bases each). Germline CDR1 is MGHRA and CDR2 is YSYEKL. The CDR3 totals 16 residues. The CDR3 loop is CAGSQTLRDPAYEQYF. The CDR3 DNA follows: TGCGCCGGCAGCCAAACTCTCCGGGACCCAGCCTACGAGCAGTACTTC.

This sequence joins TRBV6-5 and TRBJ2-2; the D gene is possibly TRBD1 (6 bases). The V end lost 6 bases, the J end lost 5 bases, and 16 bases lay between the germline ends. Germline V gives CDR1 MNHEY, CDR2 SVGAGI. The CDR3 has 15 residues. The CDR3: CASSRQVPGTGELFF. DNA for the CDR3: TGTGCCAGCAGCCGACAGGTCCCGGGGACCGGGGAGCTGTTTTTT.

V and J are TRBV5-1 and TRBJ1-2, with a weak D call TRBD1 (5 bases). This CDR3 has 13 amino acids. CDR1 is SGHRS, CDR2 YFSETQ, per germline. V was clipped by 4 bases and J by 6 bases, with 13 bases between them. The CDR3 sequence is CASSGDLEDGYTF. DNA for the CDR3: TGCGCCAGCAGCGGGGACCTAGAGGATGGCTACACCTTC.

This sequence joins TRBV5-4 and TRBJ2-3; 8 nucleotides line up with TRBD2. Germline CDR1 and CDR2: SGHNT and YYREEE (reference sequence). J lost 2 bases, V lost 0 bases, and 2 bases had no gene match. The CDR3 contains 15 residues. For the CDR3, the DNA is TGTGCCAGCAGCTTGGCTAGCGGGTCCACAGATACGCAGTATTTT. Amino acid sequence: CASSLASGSTDTQYF.

Concerning this clone itself: This same CDR3 is encoded by further DNA sequences in the sample. The chain is built from TRBV5-4 and TRBJ1-5; D is uncertain. The CDR3 is 13 amino acids. The germline V and J ends were trimmed by 0 bases and 3 bases, with 4 bases remaining between them. Germline V gene data show CDR1 as SGHNT and CDR2 as YYREEE (reference sequence). The CDR3 here is CASSLGSNQPQHF. CDR3 coding DNA: TGTGCCAGCAGCTTGGGGTCCAATCAGCCCCAGCATTTT.

This rearrangement joins TRBV28 to TRBJ2-3, with 8 nucleotides matching TRBD2. V was clipped by 5 bases and J by 5 bases; unmatched bases: 15. The CDR3 has 17 residues. Germline V lookup: CDR1 MDHEN, CDR2 SYDVKM. Here the CDR3 reads CASSGLSLAGYRDTQYF. The DNA of the CDR3 is TGTGCCAGCAGTGGCCTGTCTCTAGCGGGCTACAGAGATACGCAGTATTTT.

The V gene is TRBV6-1, the J gene TRBJ2-7; D gene uncertain. V was clipped by 7 bases and J by 0 bases, with 10 bases between them. The germline CDR1 and CDR2 sequences are MNHNS and SASEGT. The CDR3 is 13 residues long. The CDR3 nucleotides read TGTGCCAGCATCCCGGCGGCCTCCTACGAGCAGTACTTC. It specifies CASIPAASYEQYF.

The genes are TRBV28 and TRBJ2-7; D is unclear. Trimming removed 4 bases from V and 4 bases from J, with 14 bases in between. The CDR3 contains 14 residues. Germline V CDR1 and CDR2: MDHEN, SYDVKM. The CDR3 DNA reads TGTGCCAGCAGTTGGCTTACACCAGAATACGAGCAGTACTTC. Residues: CASSWLTPEYEQYF.

The gene calls are TRBV19 and TRBJ2-5; tentative D call: TRBD2 (6 bases). CDR1 is LNHDA, CDR2 SQIVND, per germline (reference sequence). The length of the CDR3 is 15 residues. V lost 5 bases and J 0 bases, leaving 13 bases between the germline ends. The CDR3 coding sequence is TGTGCCAGTAGTGACAGCGGGCGGTACCAAGAGACCCAGTACTTC. Translating gives CASSDSGRYQETQYF.

The chain is built from TRBV6-1 and TRBJ2-7, with D tentatively TRBD1 (5 bases). Germline-derived CDR1 and CDR2 are MNHNS and SASEGT. V dropped 6 bases and J dropped 3 bases, with 15 bases sitting between them. This CDR3 comprises 14 residues. CDR3 amino acids: CASSPTAGYYEQYF. CDR3 sequence (DNA): TGTGCCAGCAGCCCAACCGCAGGGTACTACGAGCAGTACTTC.

This chain uses TRBV6-1 with TRBJ1-2; D uncertain. The CDR3 contains 14 residues. The V end lost 2 bases, the J end lost 0 bases, and 7 bases lay between the germline ends. The germline gives CDR1 MNHNS, CDR2 SASEGT. The CDR3 loop reads CASSEHGSNYGYTF. The CDR3 nucleotides read TGTGCCAGCAGTGAACATGGCTCTAACTATGGCTACACCTTC.

The rearrangement links TRBV2 to TRBJ2-1; 12 bases fit TRBD2. The ends lost 7 bases at V and 5 bases at J; junction bases unmatched: 18. CDR3 size: 19 residues. The germline V gene has CDR1 SNHLY and CDR2 FYNNEI. CDR3 region: CASMGRVGLAGGPHNEQFF. CDR3 nucleotides: TGTGCCAGCATGGGCCGCGTGGGGCTAGCGGGAGGGCCCCACAATGAGCAGTTCTTC.

The chain couples TRBV29-1 to TRBJ1-1; 7 bases match TRBD1. The CDR3 is 12 residues long. Germline CDR1 SQVTM, CDR2 ANQGSEA. The junction had 2 bases not matched to a gene; V was cut back by 6 bases and J by 1 base. The CDR3 reads CSVYRGNTEAFF. The CDR3 region has the DNA TGCAGCGTATACAGGGGGAACACTGAAGCTTTCTTT.

The rearrangement joins TRBV7-9 to TRBJ1-5, with unresolved D. V was shortened by 5 bases and J by 1 base, with 9 bases between the two germline ends. CDR1 SEHNR and CDR2 FQNEAQ come from the germline V gene (reference sequence). There are 14 residues in the CDR3. CDR3 DNA: TGTGCCAGCAGCCTAAAGGGCAGCAATCAGCCCCAGCATTTT. Residues: CASSLKGSNQPQHF.

The chain combines TRBV10-2 with TRBJ2-2; D gene uncertain. V lost 6 bases and J lost 4, with 9 bases in between. CDR1 is WSHSY and CDR2 is SAAADI in the germline V gene. The CDR3 extends over 13 amino acids. CDR3 coding DNA: TGCGCCAGCAGAAACCCGGGCACCGGGGAGCTGTTTTTT. Amino acid sequence: CASRNPGTGELFF.

The rearrangement uses TRBV5-1 and TRBJ2-7; TRBD2 agrees at 9 bases. The CDR3 is 15 residues long. The germline CDR1 and CDR2 sequences are SGHRS and YFSETQ. With 4 bases clipped from V and 3 bases from J, the junction kept 8 bases outside the gene matches. In DNA form, the CDR3 reads TGCGCCAGCAGCACCAGGACTAGCGCGTACTACGAGCAGTACTTC. Translation gives CASSTRTSAYYEQYF.

The genes are TRBV7-8 and TRBJ2-6; D uncertain. Germline V gene sequence: CDR1 SGHVS, CDR2 FQNEAQ. Deletions cut 3 bases from V and 4 bases from J, with 13 bases between. This CDR3 comprises 16 residues. The chain's CDR3 is CASSLDRTSGANVLTF. CDR3 nucleotides: TGTGCCAGCAGCTTGGACCGGACGTCCGGGGCCAACGTCCTGACTTTC.

The chain combines TRBV27 with TRBJ2-7; D is possibly TRBD2 (5 bases). Germline loops: CDR1 MNHEY, CDR2 SMNVEV (reference sequence). V was cut by 1 base and J by 3 bases, with 10 bases left in between. This CDR3 comprises 14 residues. As DNA, the CDR3 is TGTGCCAGCAGTTTATATCCCGGACTCTACGAGCAGTACTTC. Its translation is CASSLYPGLYEQYF.

This chain joins TRBV6-5 and TRBJ2-7; TRBD1 is a possible D gene (7 bases). The germline V gene has CDR1 MNHEY and CDR2 SVGAGI. Trimming stripped 2 bases from V and 7 bases from J, with 18 bases between. This CDR3 spans 15 amino acids. CDR3 bases: TGTGCCAGCAGTTACGAAGGACTACCAGGGGGAGAGCAGTACTTC. This encodes CASSYEGLPGGEQYF.